This T cell receptor beta chain was sequenced during a study of shared clonotypes between healthy human individuals. Overall study results and limits: With a handful of donors compared, roughly 4.9% of naive CD4 clonotypes were shared.

V was pared by 5 bases and J by 5 bases, with 6 bases of the junction left unmatched. This CDR3 comprises 14 residues. As for this clone: Its target is not known.

Adults of Caucasian background living in Nashville, Tennessee made up all donors. Each subset's genomic DNA was shared equally among a number of immunoSEQ plates. Using immunoSEQ multiplex PCR, the repertoire was profiled, and TCRdb retains in-frame clones only, with some absent. Among millions of clones listed, around 95% were seen once. This clonotype was obtained from a man aged 18 to 29 in good health. The rearrangement links TRBV6-7 to TRBJ2-1, with 7 bases matching TRBD2. TRBV6-7 is classed as an ORF, of uncertain function. Sequenced: naive CD4+ T cells sorted from blood. This sample's subset: CD45RA+ positively selected. CDR3 sequence: CASSRAGVNNEQFF. Written as DNA, the CDR3 is TGTGCCAGCAGTCGGGCGGGGGTGAACAATGAGCAGTTCTTC.